This T cell receptor delta chain was recovered during a study of γδ T cells in repeated Plasmodium falciparum infection. Turning to the study itself: Malian children with intense seasonal malaria exposure were compared with matched Australian children. Study findings and constraints: Vgamma9/Vdelta2+ T cells showed a stable polyclonal repertoire with shared TCRgamma sequences.

The CDR3 covers 15 residues. Trimming took 9 bases from V and 7 from J; bases not matched to a gene: 14. Germline V gives CDR1 TSWWSYY, CDR2 QGS. Bulk repertoires came from Vgamma9/Vdelta2+ or Vdelta2-negative gammadelta T cells flow-sorted from PBMC. Comments on this clone: Antigen: not known. This DNA's translation and the protein TCRdb lists, from a much larger clone, do not match at residue 11, likely due to a read error; the protein shown is translated from the DNA.

TRG and TRD sequences were obtained from every sorted gammadelta sample. TCRdb made new clone calls on the multiplex PCR reads using CATT. The data show under 50,000 delta-chain clones, roughly 1.6% seen once. The chain has TRDV1 and TRDJ1; 10 positions match TRDD3. The sequence came from a pool of human donors (malaria-infected and uninfected, not separated). Sequenced input: gamma-delta T cells from blood. This CDR3 reads CALVPPGGYDSKLIF. CDR3 sequence (DNA): TGTGCTCTGGTCCCACCCGGGGGATACGACAGTAAACTCATCTTT.